These T cell receptor beta chains were read from a single sample in a study of Ad26.COV2.S vaccination and SARS-CoV-2 variants. Profiling relied on immunoSEQ multiplex PCR, and the TCRdb table lists in-frame clones only, not all of them. The table records about 350,000 clones, around 83% of them present only once. Source: peripheral blood, taken in a trial of Ad26.COV2.S vaccine versus placebo. The receptors shown here come from a person aged 18 to 59 who received the Ad26.COV2.S COVID-19 vaccine or a placebo. The CDR3 runs from the conserved cysteine through the conserved F or W. Each record gives: D gene, clone size, V gene, J gene, CDR3 length, CDR3 protein, CDR3 DNA. A D gene is named only where the DNA matches it firmly. The size entry is marked missing in some rows and otherwise reads once, few, many or a size class.

D: -; size: -; V: TRBV21-1; J: TRBJ1-1; length: 13; CDR3: CASSKYLSKEAFF; DNA: TGTGCCAGCAGCAAATATTTGTCCAAGGAAGCTTTCTTT
D: -; size: -; V: TRBV19; J: TRBJ2-5; length: 14; CDR3: CASSISPAQETQYF; DNA: TGTGCCAGTAGTATATCGCCGGCCCAAGAGACCCAGTACTTC
D: TRBD1; size: -; V: TRBV18; J: TRBJ2-7; length: 17; CDR3: CASSHSGGQGTSYEQYF; DNA: TGTGCCAGCTCGCACTCAGGAGGACAGGGAACTTCCTACGAGCAGTACTTC
D: TRBD1; size: -; V: TRBV5-1; J: TRBJ2-2; length: 16; CDR3: CASSLGQGLLPGELFF; DNA: TGCGCCAGCAGCTTGGGACAGGGGCTCCTCCCGGGGGAGCTGTTTTTT
D: -; size: few; V: TRBV7-2; J: TRBJ1-2; length: 15; CDR3: CASMAGNTPNYGYTF; DNA: TGTGCCAGCATGGCAGGGAACACTCCTAACTATGGCTACACCTTC
D: -; size: -; V: TRBV5-4; J: TRBJ2-7; length: 12; CDR3: CASSGSGYEQYF; DNA: TGTGCCAGCAGCGGATCAGGGTACGAGCAGTACTTC
D: TRBD2; size: -; V: TRBV13; J: TRBJ2-7; length: 16; CDR3: CASSLGLAGGDYEQYF; DNA: TGTGCCAGCAGCTTAGGACTAGCGGGGGGTGACTACGAGCAGTACTTC
D: -; size: -; V: TRBV19; J: TRBJ1-3; length: 16; CDR3: CASSPTGRQLGNTIYF; DNA: TGTGCCAGTAGTCCGACGGGACGCCAGCTCGGAAACACCATATATTTT
D: TRBD1; size: -; V: TRBV5-4; J: TRBJ2-7; length: 15; CDR3: CASSEPGQALYEQYF; DNA: TGTGCCAGCAGCGAACCGGGACAGGCCCTCTACGAGCAGTACTTC
D: -; size: few; V: TRBV15; J: TRBJ1-6; length: 11; CDR3: CATGQNSPLHF; DNA: TGTGCCACCGGACAGAATTCACCCCTCCACTTT
D: TRBD1; size: -; V: TRBV5-6; J: TRBJ2-2; length: 16; CDR3: CASSQGERLSTGELFF; DNA: TGTGCCAGCAGCCAGGGGGAGAGGCTTTCTACCGGGGAGCTGTTTTTT
D: TRBD2; size: -; V: TRBV9; J: TRBJ2-2; length: 18; CDR3: CASSLLAGALKNTGELFF; DNA: TGTGCCAGCAGCCTCCTAGCGGGGGCCCTGAAAAACACCGGGGAGCTGTTTTTT
D: TRBD1; size: -; V: TRBV5-4; J: TRBJ2-3; length: 15; CDR3: CASSDRVSSTDTQYF; DNA: TGTGCCAGCAGCGACAGGGTTAGTAGCACAGATACGCAGTATTTT
D: -; size: -; V: TRBV7-8; J: TRBJ1-3; length: 14; CDR3: CASSSGQPGNTIYF; DNA: TGTGCCAGCAGCTCGGGGCAGCCTGGAAACACCATATATTTT
D: TRBD1; size: -; V: TRBV3-1/TRBV3-2; J: TRBJ2-7; length: 14; CDR3: CASSHGTVSYEQYF; DNA: TGTGCCAGCAGCCATGGGACAGTTTCCTACGAGCAGTACTTC
D: -; size: -; V: TRBV6-8; J: TRBJ1-3; length: 16; CDR3: CASSYSGGVAGNTIYF; DNA: TGTGCCAGCAGTTACTCGGGGGGGGTAGCTGGAAACACCATATATTTT
D: -; size: -; V: TRBV5-8; J: TRBJ1-6; length: 17; CDR3: CASSHHKTNSYNSPLHF; DNA: TGTGCCAGCAGCCACCATAAGACAAACTCCTATAATTCACCCCTCCACTTT
D: TRBD2; size: -; V: TRBV4-1; J: TRBJ2-1; length: 17; CDR3: CASSQEWAGGAYNEQFF; DNA: TGCGCCAGCAGCCAAGAATGGGCGGGAGGGGCTTACAATGAGCAGTTCTTC
D: -; size: few; V: TRBV6-5; J: TRBJ1-1; length: 15; CDR3: CASQGPQGLVTEAFF; DNA: TGTGCCAGCCAAGGGCCCCAGGGGTTGGTCACTGAAGCTTTCTTT
D: TRBD2; size: once; V: TRBV5-4; J: TRBJ2-3; length: 16; CDR3: CASSSPSGGDTDTQYF; DNA: TGTGCCAGCAGCTCACCTAGCGGGGGGGACACAGATACGCAGTATTTT
D: -; size: -; V: TRBV2; J: TRBJ1-1; length: 11; CDR3: CANMLNTEAFF; DNA: TGTGCCAACATGTTGAACACTGAAGCTTTCTTT
D: -; size: -; V: TRBV12-3/TRBV12-4; J: TRBJ2-5; length: 11; CDR3: CASSPKETQYF; DNA: TGTGCCAGCAGTCCAAAAGAGACCCAGTACTTC
D: -; size: -; V: TRBV29-1; J: TRBJ1-2; length: 16; CDR3: CSVPSSVQGFGYGYTF; DNA: TGCAGCGTCCCGAGCTCGGTGCAGGGCTTCGGCTATGGCTACACCTTC
D: TRBD1; size: -; V: TRBV7-6; J: TRBJ2-7; length: 14; CDR3: CASSLEDRGREQYF; DNA: TGTGCCAGCAGCTTAGAGGACAGGGGGCGCGAGCAGTACTTC
D: -; size: -; V: TRBV5-8; J: TRBJ1-5; length: 14; CDR3: CASSFEQGRGPQHF; DNA: TGTGCCAGCAGCTTCGAACAGGGTAGGGGGCCCCAGCATTTT
D: -; size: -; V: TRBV5-1; J: TRBJ1-1; length: 13; CDR3: CASMETLNTEAFF; DNA: TGCGCCAGCATGGAGACGTTGAACACTGAAGCTTTCTTT
D: TRBD1; size: -; V: TRBV7-2; J: TRBJ2-1; length: 14; CDR3: CASSRDRGRYEQFF; DNA: TGTGCCAGCAGCCGTGACAGGGGGCGCTATGAGCAGTTCTTC
D: TRBD2; size: -; V: TRBV9; J: TRBJ2-7; length: 16; CDR3: CASSRDVAGGRYEQYF; DNA: TGTGCCAGCAGCAGAGACGTAGCGGGAGGGAGATACGAGCAGTACTTC
D: TRBD2; size: few; V: TRBV18; J: TRBJ2-2; length: 16; CDR3: CASSPRLAGVTGELFF; DNA: TGTGCCAGCTCACCACGGCTAGCGGGAGTCACCGGGGAGCTGTTTTTT
D: -; size: -; V: TRBV7-9; J: TRBJ1-5; length: 15; CDR3: CASSLEGDSNQPQHF; DNA: TGTGCCAGCAGCTTAGAGGGCGATAGCAATCAGCCCCAGCATTTT
D: -; size: -; V: TRBV7-2; J: TRBJ2-4; length: 17; CDR3: CASSLAVAPIAKNIQYF; DNA: TGTGCCAGCAGCTTAGCTGTGGCCCCTATAGCCAAAAACATTCAGTACTTC
D: TRBD1; size: -; V: TRBV2; J: TRBJ2-7; length: 14; CDR3: CASRTTGQGYEQYF; DNA: TGTGCCAGCAGGACGACGGGACAGGGCTACGAGCAGTACTTC
D: -; size: -; V: TRBV10-3; J: TRBJ2-3; length: 12; CDR3: CAIRLDTDTQYF; DNA: TGTGCCATCAGGCTCGACACAGATACGCAGTATTTT
D: -; size: -; V: TRBV10-3; J: TRBJ2-2; length: 14; CDR3: CAISEDEDVGELFF; DNA: TGTGCCATCAGTGAGGACGAGGATGTCGGGGAGCTGTTTTTT
D: -; size: -; V: TRBV4-1; J: TRBJ1-6; length: 10; CDR3: CASGLSPLHF; DNA: TGCGCCAGCGGATTATCACCCCTCCACTTT
D: -; size: -; V: TRBV9; J: TRBJ2-5; length: 13; CDR3: CASSVRDLETQYF; DNA: TGTGCCAGCAGCGTCCGGGACCTGGAGACCCAGTACTTC
D: -; size: -; V: TRBV28; J: TRBJ2-5; length: 14; CDR3: CASSTQGGTETQYF; DNA: TGTGCCAGCAGCACACAAGGGGGAACGGAGACCCAGTACTTC
D: -; size: -; V: TRBV24-1; J: TRBJ2-7; length: 12; CDR3: CATSDLTGEQYF; DNA: TGTGCCACCAGTGATTTGACGGGAGAGCAGTACTTC
D: -; size: -; V: TRBV12-3/TRBV12-4; J: TRBJ2-7; length: 13; CDR3: CASSLKVSYEQYF; DNA: TGTGCCAGCAGTTTAAAGGTATCCTACGAGCAGTACTTC
D: TRBD1; size: -; V: TRBV19; J: TRBJ1-1; length: 16; CDR3: CASSREGSRGDNEAFF; DNA: TGTGCCAGTAGTAGGGAAGGTTCCAGGGGGGATAATGAAGCTTTCTTT
D: -; size: -; V: TRBV19; J: TRBJ1-1; length: 16; CDR3: CASSIEQGKVNTEAFF; DNA: TGTGCCAGTAGTATAGAGCAGGGAAAGGTGAACACTGAAGCTTTCTTT
D: TRBD1; size: -; V: TRBV24-1; J: TRBJ2-2; length: 16; CDR3: CATSDFQGAPTGELFF; DNA: TGTGCCACCAGTGATTTTCAGGGGGCGCCCACCGGGGAGCTGTTTTTT
D: TRBD2; size: -; V: TRBV30; J: TRBJ2-5; length: 16; CDR3: CAWALGHWRERETQYF; DNA: TGTGCCTGGGCCCTAGGTCACTGGCGGGAGAGGGAGACCCAGTACTTC
D: TRBD2; size: -; V: TRBV10-1; J: TRBJ2-1; length: 13; CDR3: CASSGGGFNEQFF; DNA: TGCGCCAGCAGTGGGGGGGGATTCAATGAGCAGTTCTTC
D: -; size: -; V: TRBV15; J: TRBJ2-1; length: 13; CDR3: CATTPTGSDEQFF; DNA: TGTGCCACCACCCCGACTGGCTCGGATGAGCAGTTCTTC
D: TRBD2; size: -; V: TRBV19; J: TRBJ2-1; length: 20; CDR3: CASSSRILAGVVYSYNEQFF; DNA: TGTGCCAGTAGTAGTAGGATCCTAGCGGGAGTCGTGTACTCCTACAATGAGCAGTTCTTC
D: TRBD1; size: -; V: TRBV19; J: TRBJ1-5; length: 16; CDR3: CASSIKGQGRNQPQHF; DNA: TGTGCCAGTAGTATAAAGGGACAGGGGCGCAATCAGCCCCAGCATTTT
D: -; size: -; V: TRBV28; J: TRBJ2-7; length: 14; CDR3: CASRGREPGGEQYF; DNA: TGTGCCAGCAGGGGCCGGGAGCCCGGAGGAGAGCAGTACTTC
D: -; size: -; V: TRBV19; J: TRBJ2-4; length: 17; CDR3: CASSIPGQREQKNIQYF; DNA: TGTGCCAGTAGTATTCCGGGGCAGAGGGAACAAAAAAACATTCAGTACTTC
D: -; size: -; V: TRBV10-2; J: TRBJ2-7; length: 12; CDR3: CASSEKAYEQYF; DNA: TGCGCCAGCAGTGAGAAGGCCTACGAGCAGTACTTC
D: TRBD2; size: -; V: TRBV2; J: TRBJ2-5; length: 16; CDR3: CASSFLTSGGDETQYF; DNA: TGTGCCAGCAGCTTCCTGACTAGCGGGGGGGATGAGACCCAGTACTTC
D: TRBD1; size: -; V: TRBV5-1; J: TRBJ1-1; length: 14; CDR3: CASSTRTGSTEAFF; DNA: TGCGCCAGCAGCACTAGGACAGGATCCACTGAAGCTTTCTTT
D: -; size: -; V: TRBV7-9; J: TRBJ2-5; length: 16; CDR3: CASSPRGAGTSETQYF; DNA: TGTGCCAGCAGCCCCAGAGGTGCGGGGACGTCGGAGACCCAGTACTTC
D: -; size: -; V: TRBV5-6; J: TRBJ2-1; length: 15; CDR3: CASSLFGNSYNEQFF; DNA: TGTGCCAGCAGCTTGTTCGGTAACTCCTACAATGAGCAGTTCTTC
D: -; size: -; V: TRBV12-5; J: TRBJ2-1; length: 13; CDR3: CASGLGDFIEQFF; DNA: TGTGCTAGTGGTTTGGGTGACTTCATTGAGCAGTTCTTC
D: TRBD1; size: -; V: TRBV20-1; J: TRBJ1-2; length: 12; CDR3: CSASAGGDGYTF; DNA: TGCAGTGCTAGTGCAGGGGGCGACGGCTACACCTTC
D: -; size: -; V: TRBV7-8; J: TRBJ1-1; length: 14; CDR3: CASSLVSGNTEAFF; DNA: TGTGCCAGCAGCTTAGTCAGTGGGAACACTGAAGCTTTCTTT
D: -; size: few; V: TRBV19; J: TRBJ1-6; length: 17; CDR3: CASSIAGHRSYNSPLHF; DNA: TGTGCCAGTAGTATCGCGGGACACCGCTCCTATAATTCACCCCTCCACTTT
D: -; size: once; V: TRBV4-3; J: TRBJ1-5; length: 15; CDR3: CASSQGTEHNQPQHF; DNA: TGCGCCAGCAGCCAAGGGACAGAACACAATCAGCCCCAGCATTTT
D: TRBD2; size: -; V: TRBV7-2; J: TRBJ2-1; length: 13; CDR3: CASSLQPGGGQFF; DNA: TGTGCCAGCAGCTTACAACCCGGGGGGGGGCAGTTCTTC